These 30 T cell receptor beta chains came from one sample sequenced in a study of long-term antiretroviral therapy in people with HIV. They ran version v3.0 of the immunoSEQ assay at survey level. Assay: immunoSEQ multiplex PCR; the TCRdb copy retains only in-frame clones and omits some. The profile covers around 13,000 clones, with 65% to 80% appearing a single time and approximately 30% taken by the ten largest. Sequenced here: unsorted PBMCs, sampled 3.1 years after starting antiretroviral therapy. The receptor source for this set is a man aged 35-49 years with HIV.

This clone was seen a handful of times. The same CDR3 arises from other DNA sequences in this sample as well. The chain is built from TRBV27 and TRBJ1-2; D gene uncertain. This CDR3 is built from 13 residues. CDR1 is MNHEY, CDR2 SMNVEV, per germline (reference sequence). With 2 bases removed from V and 2 bases from J, the gap between germline ends came to 6 bases. CDR3 region: CASSLTSNYGYTF. The CDR3 nucleotides are TGTGCCAGCAGTTTAACCTCGAACTATGGCTACACCTTC.

CDR3: CASSPKGLAGYNEQFF. For the CDR3, the DNA is TGTGCCAGCAGCCCGAAGGGGTTAGCGGGATACAATGAGCAGTTCTTC. The V and J genes are TRBV7-9 and TRBJ2-1; 8 bases align to TRBD2. Per germline, CDR1 SEHNR and CDR2 FQNEAQ (reference sequence). The CDR3 contains 16 residues. V lost 5 bases and J lost 4; bases outside the gene matches: 10.

This chain uses TRBV4-1 with TRBJ1-4; possible D gene TRBD1, 6 bases. The CDR3 extends over 16 amino acids. V was shortened by 3 bases and J by 1 base, with 12 bases between the two germline ends. Germline lookup yields CDR1 MGHRA and CDR2 YSYEKL. CDR3 DNA: TGCGCCAGCAGCCAGTTAGCACAGGGAACTAATGAAAAACTGTTTTTT. Translated, it gives CASSQLAQGTNEKLFF.

This clone was counted a single time. This chain uses TRBV5-1 with TRBJ2-7; D remains ambiguous. CDR1 and CDR2 from the germline V gene are SGHRS and YFSETQ. V was pared by 0 bases and J by 5 bases, with 12 bases between. There are 14 residues in the CDR3. CDR3 sequence: CASSLGVSADEQYF. CDR3 in DNA: TGCGCCAGCAGCTTGGGAGTTTCTGCGGACGAGCAGTACTTC.

The rearrangement uses TRBV18 and TRBJ2-3, with D perhaps matching TRBD1 (5 bases). Germline V CDR1 and CDR2: KGHSH, LQKENI. Trimming removed 3 bases at V and 5 bases at J, with 21 bases between. The CDR3 runs 17 residues. The CDR3: CASSPTTGAGHRDTQYF. In DNA, the CDR3 is TGTGCCAGCTCACCTACAACAGGTGCCGGGCACAGAGATACGCAGTATTTT.

This clone was recorded a few times. J is TRBJ2-7 and V is TRBV9; 10 positions agree with TRBD2. V lost 3 bases and J lost 3; bases outside the gene matches: 3. The germline V gene has CDR1 SGDLS and CDR2 YYNGEE. The CDR3 is made up of 14 amino acids. CDR3 region: CASSAGLALYEQYF. The CDR3 coding sequence is TGTGCCAGCAGCGCGGGACTAGCGCTCTACGAGCAGTACTTC.

In DNA, the CDR3 is TGTGCCTGGGGACGGGAGAGCTACAATGAGCAGTTCTTC. This codes for CAWGRESYNEQFF. V gene TRBV30 combines with J gene TRBJ2-1; D perhaps matches TRBD2 (6 bases). The length of the CDR3 is 13 residues. V was pared by 5 bases and J by 3 bases, with 11 bases between. The germline V gene encodes CDR1 GTSNPN and CDR2 SVGIG (reference sequence).

This clone has more than one count but fewer than ten. The chain employs TRBV2 and TRBJ2-7; TRBD1 matches at 7 bases. The germline gives CDR1 SNHLY, CDR2 FYNNEI. This CDR3 contains 14 residues. J gave up 4 bases and V 6 bases, and 9 bases lay outside the gene matches. The CDR3 coding sequence is TGTGCCAGCAGCCGTCGGGACAGCCCGTACGAGCAGTACTTC. Residues: CASSRRDSPYEQYF.

The chain has TRBV5-4 and TRBJ1-2; D ambiguous. Per the germline V gene, CDR1 is SGHNT and CDR2 is YYREEE (reference sequence). This CDR3 spans 17 amino acids. V was cut by 0 bases and J by 1 base, with 16 bases left in between. For the CDR3, the DNA is TGTGCCAGCAGCTTGGACCCAACCGGACGGGGTAACTATGGCTACACCTTC. It codes for CASSLDPTGRGNYGYTF.

J is TRBJ1-1 and V is TRBV28; D is undetermined. The germline V and J ends were trimmed by 7 bases and 4 bases, with 16 bases remaining between them. The germline V gene encodes CDR1 MDHEN and CDR2 SYDVKM. CDR3 length: 14 residues. Here the CDR3 reads CASIKRLTGTEAFF. CDR3 DNA sequence: TGTGCCAGCATCAAAAGGCTGACGGGCACTGAAGCTTTCTTT.

This clone was counted only a few times. V is TRBV27 and J is TRBJ1-2; D possibly corresponds to TRBD1 (5 bases). Looked up from germline, CDR1 is MNHEY and CDR2 is SMNVEV (reference sequence). Trimming stripped 1 base from V and 5 bases from J, with 8 bases between. This CDR3 has 13 amino acids. Here the CDR3 reads CASSLYKGYGYTF. The CDR3 DNA sequence: TGTGCCAGCAGTTTATATAAGGGGTATGGCTACACCTTC.

This chain connects TRBV6-6 to TRBJ2-7, with D unresolved. The CDR3 loop spans 14 amino acids. CDR1 MNHNY and CDR2 SVGAGI come from the germline V gene (reference sequence). V dropped 4 bases and J dropped 2 bases, with 12 bases sitting between them. The CDR3 reads CASSSTGSPYEQYF. The CDR3 nucleotides are TGTGCCAGCAGTTCCACCGGGTCCCCCTACGAGCAGTACTTC.

This clone was recorded a few times. The chain recombines TRBV2 with TRBJ2-7; 7 bases align to TRBD1. CDR3 length: 14 residues. With 5 bases clipped from V and 1 base from J, the junction kept 5 bases outside the gene matches. Germline CDR1 SNHLY, CDR2 FYNNEI. This CDR3 reads CASSRQGESYEQYF. CDR3 coding DNA: TGTGCCAGCAGTCGACAGGGAGAGTCCTACGAGCAGTACTTC. Drawing the rest from reference TRBV2 and TRBJ2-7, the complete variable domain is EPEVTQTPSHQVTQMGQEVILRCVPISNHLYFYWYRQILGQKVEFLVSFYNNEISEKSEIFDDQFSVERPDGSNFTLKIRSTKLEDSAMYFCASSRQGESYEQYFGPGTRLTVT.

V is TRBV11-2 and J is TRBJ1-6; 7 bases line up with TRBD1. V was clipped by 5 bases and J by 10 bases; unmatched bases: 8. The CDR3 is made up of 14 amino acids. The germline V gene encodes CDR1 SGHAT and CDR2 FQNNGV. The CDR3 DNA follows: TGTGCCAGCAGCCGACAGGGAGGTGACTCACCCCTCCACTTT. Its protein is CASSRQGGDSPLHF.

This clone was counted only a few times. V and J are TRBV2 and TRBJ1-4; unclear D gene. CDR3 length equals 15 residues. With 6 bases removed from V and 0 bases from J, the gap between germline ends came to 11 bases. Germline V gene sequence: CDR1 SNHLY, CDR2 FYNNEI. DNA for the CDR3: TGTGCCAGCAGGGCCGACGGAGCAACTAATGAAAAACTGTTTTTT. Residues: CASRADGATNEKLFF.

The V call is TRBV7-9, the J call TRBJ1-3; no clear D gene. CDR3 length: 17 residues. V lost 5 bases to trimming and J lost 1 base, with 18 bases between them. Germline V lookup: CDR1 SEHNR, CDR2 FQNEAQ (reference sequence). The CDR3 sequence: CASSPDAAATSGNTIYF. The CDR3 DNA sequence: TGTGCCAGCAGCCCAGATGCGGCAGCAACTTCTGGAAACACCATATATTTT.

The chain uses TRBV6-5 and TRBJ2-7; a possible D gene is TRBD2 (5 bases). This CDR3 spans 14 amino acids. V gave up 2 bases and J gave up 3 bases, with 11 bases separating them. From germline, CDR1 is MNHEY and CDR2 SVGAGI. The CDR3 reads CASSYNPGLYEQYF. CDR3 nucleotide sequence: TGTGCCAGCAGTTACAATCCCGGACTCTACGAGCAGTACTTC.

The chain has TRBV12-5 and TRBJ1-2; TRBD1 might be the D (5 bases). V gave up 0 bases and J gave up 8 bases, with 10 bases separating them. Germline loops: CDR1 LGHNT, CDR2 FRNRAP. The CDR3 covers 13 residues. This CDR3 reads CASGLVRGDGYTF. The DNA for the CDR3 is TGTGCTAGTGGTTTGGTACGTGGGGACGGCTACACCTTC.

The CDR3 here is CASSDLGQGAGGYTF. DNA of the CDR3: TGTGCCAGCAGTGACCTGGGACAGGGGGCGGGAGGCTACACCTTC. The genes are TRBV6-1 and TRBJ1-2, with TRBD1 identical over 12 bases. J lost 8 bases, V lost 3 bases, and 7 bases had no gene match. Germline assignment: CDR1 MNHNS and CDR2 SASEGT. The CDR3 has 15 residues.

This chain uses TRBV27 with TRBJ1-1, with D uncertain. The V gene lost 5 bases and the J gene lost 0 bases, with 13 bases spanning the gap. This CDR3 has 15 residues. Per germline, CDR1 MNHEY and CDR2 SMNVEV (reference sequence). The CDR3 loop is CASSPLGGMNTEAFF. The CDR3 DNA sequence: TGTGCCAGCAGTCCCCTGGGAGGGATGAACACTGAAGCTTTCTTT.

The chain has TRBV19 and TRBJ1-2; maybe TRBD1 (6 bases). CDR1 and CDR2 (germline): LNHDA, SQIVND (reference sequence). The V end lost 3 bases, the J end lost 8 bases, and 19 bases lay between the germline ends. The CDR3 covers 15 residues. CDR3 residues: CASSIPPGAPGGYTF. DNA for the CDR3: TGTGCCAGTAGTATCCCGCCAGGGGCCCCAGGAGGCTACACCTTC.

This chain connects TRBV6-5 to TRBJ1-1; D is possibly TRBD1 (6 bases). V shed 0 bases and J shed 3 bases, with 8 bases lying between them. CDR1 and CDR2 (germline): MNHEY, SVGAGI. This CDR3 has 14 amino acids. The CDR3 sequence: CASSYSQGYTEAFF. In DNA, the CDR3 is TGTGCCAGCAGTTACTCACAGGGCTACACTGAAGCTTTCTTT.

The chain joins TRBV6-1 to TRBJ2-6; 8 positions agree with TRBD1. Trimming at V came to 6 bases and at J to 2 bases, leaving 3 bases not matched to a gene. The CDR3 totals 15 residues. Germline-derived CDR1 and CDR2 are MNHNS and SASEGT. CDR3 bases: TGTGCCAGCAGGCAGGGGGCGCCTGGGGCCAACGTCCTGACTTTC. Residues: CASRQGAPGANVLTF.

The chain uses TRBV7-9 and TRBJ1-2; D is unclear. Trimming took off 2 bases at V and 2 bases at J, with 15 bases between the two ends. The CDR3 totals 16 residues. Germline V CDR1 and CDR2: SEHNR, FQNEAQ (reference sequence). CDR3 sequence: CASSLSFISGNYGYTF. In nucleotides, the CDR3 is TGTGCCAGCAGCTTAAGCTTTATCTCGGGGAACTATGGCTACACCTTC.

This sequence joins TRBV7-7 and TRBJ2-7; D may be TRBD2 (6 bases). Germline V CDR1 and CDR2: SSHAT, FNYEAQ (reference sequence). The length of the CDR3 is 13 residues. Trimming took off 5 bases at V and 0 bases at J, with 8 bases between the two ends. The CDR3 is CASSHGSSYEQYF. DNA of the CDR3: TGTGCCAGCAGCCACGGGAGCTCCTACGAGCAGTACTTC.

CDR3 coding DNA: TGCGCCAGCAGCCTTATTGACAGGGGTTACGAGCAGTACTTC. Translating it yields CASSLIDRGYEQYF. The rearrangement links TRBV5-1 to TRBJ2-7, with 8 positions matching TRBD1. The V segment lost 4 bases and the J segment 4 bases; nucleotides outside the gene matches: 7. Germline V gives CDR1 SGHRS, CDR2 YFSETQ. The CDR3 covers 14 residues.

The chain carries TRBV18 and TRBJ2-2; D possibly uses TRBD1 or TRBD2 (5 bases each). Trimming cost V 6 bases and J 5 bases, with 10 bases left between them. Germline V gives CDR1 KGHSH, CDR2 LQKENI. This CDR3 is 13 amino acids long. This chain's CDR3 is CASSGRETGELFF. As DNA, the CDR3 is TGTGCCAGCTCCGGCAGGGAGACCGGGGAGCTGTTTTTT.

This clone has more than one count but fewer than ten. This chain connects TRBV5-1 to TRBJ1-1, with D unclear. Germline V lookup: CDR1 SGHRS, CDR2 YFSETQ. CDR3 length: 15 residues. Trimming pared 4 bases from V and 0 bases from J, leaving 13 bases between. This CDR3 reads CASSTIPDLNTEAFF. Here the CDR3 DNA reads TGCGCCAGCAGCACCATACCGGACCTGAACACTGAAGCTTTCTTT.

The chain carries TRBV18 and TRBJ1-5; 7 bases agree with TRBD1. The ends lost 6 bases at V and 4 bases at J; junction bases unmatched: 9. The CDR3 has 15 residues. From germline, CDR1 is KGHSH and CDR2 LQKENI. This CDR3 is CASSPDRASNQPQHF. The CDR3 bases are TGTGCCAGCTCGCCCGACAGGGCCTCTAATCAGCCCCAGCATTTT.

The chain carries TRBV7-9 and TRBJ2-1; 7 nucleotides align to TRBD2. Germline V gene data show CDR1 as SEHNR and CDR2 as FQNEAQ (reference sequence). The CDR3 is 15 residues long. V lost 3 bases, J lost 6 bases, and 8 bases stayed unmatched. The CDR3 sequence: CASSLGGGPANEQFF. The CDR3 DNA sequence: TGTGCCAGCAGCTTGGGGGGGGGACCAGCCAATGAGCAGTTCTTC. Together with reference TRBV7-9 and TRBJ2-1, the CDR3 gives the full variable domain: DTGVSQNPRHKITKRGQNVTFRCDPISEHNRLYWYRQTLGQGPEFLTYFQNEAQLEKSRLLSDRFSAERPKGSFSTLEIQRTEQGDSAMYLCASSLGGGPANEQFFGPGTRLTVL.